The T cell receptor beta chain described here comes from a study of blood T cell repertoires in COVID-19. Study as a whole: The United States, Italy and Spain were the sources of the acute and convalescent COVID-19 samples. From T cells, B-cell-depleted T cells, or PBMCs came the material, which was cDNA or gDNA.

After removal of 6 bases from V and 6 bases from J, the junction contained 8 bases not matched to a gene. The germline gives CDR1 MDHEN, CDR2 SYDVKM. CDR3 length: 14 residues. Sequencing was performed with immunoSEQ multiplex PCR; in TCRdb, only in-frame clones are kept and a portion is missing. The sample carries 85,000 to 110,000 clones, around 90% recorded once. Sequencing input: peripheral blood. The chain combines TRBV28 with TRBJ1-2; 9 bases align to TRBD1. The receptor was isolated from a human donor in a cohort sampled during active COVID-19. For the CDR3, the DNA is TGTGCCAGCAGGGAACAGGACAGGGGAAATGGCTACACCTTC. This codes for CASREQDRGNGYTF.